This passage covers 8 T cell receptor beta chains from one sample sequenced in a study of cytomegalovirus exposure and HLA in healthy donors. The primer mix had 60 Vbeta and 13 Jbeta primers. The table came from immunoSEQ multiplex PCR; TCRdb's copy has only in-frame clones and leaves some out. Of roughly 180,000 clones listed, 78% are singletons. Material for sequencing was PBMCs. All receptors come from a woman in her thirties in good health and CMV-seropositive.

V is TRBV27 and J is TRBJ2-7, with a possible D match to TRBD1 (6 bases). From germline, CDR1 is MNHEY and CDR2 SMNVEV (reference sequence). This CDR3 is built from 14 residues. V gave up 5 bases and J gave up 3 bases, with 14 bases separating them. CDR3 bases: TGTGCCAGCAGTCCGCTAACAGGGTACTACGAGCAGTACTTC. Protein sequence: CASSPLTGYYEQYF.

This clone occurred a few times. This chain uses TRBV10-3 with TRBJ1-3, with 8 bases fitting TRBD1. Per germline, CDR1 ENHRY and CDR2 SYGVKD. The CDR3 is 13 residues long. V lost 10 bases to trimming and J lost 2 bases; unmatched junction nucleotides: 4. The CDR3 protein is CATGQGPGNTIYF. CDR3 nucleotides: TGTGCCACCGGACAGGGACCTGGAAACACCATATATTTT.

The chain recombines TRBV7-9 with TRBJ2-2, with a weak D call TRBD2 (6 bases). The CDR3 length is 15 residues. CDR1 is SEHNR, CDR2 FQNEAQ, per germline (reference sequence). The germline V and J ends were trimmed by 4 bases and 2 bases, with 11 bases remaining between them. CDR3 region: CASSSPSVNTGELFF. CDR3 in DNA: TGTGCCAGCAGCTCTCCTAGCGTAAACACCGGGGAGCTGTTTTTT.

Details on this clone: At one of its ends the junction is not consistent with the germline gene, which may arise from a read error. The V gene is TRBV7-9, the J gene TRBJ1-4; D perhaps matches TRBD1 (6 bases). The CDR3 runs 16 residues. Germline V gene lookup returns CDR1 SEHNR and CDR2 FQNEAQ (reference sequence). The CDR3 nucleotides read TGTTCCAGCAGCTTAAGGACGTCCGAAAGGGGGGAAAAACTGTTTTTT. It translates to CSSSLRTSERGEKLFF.

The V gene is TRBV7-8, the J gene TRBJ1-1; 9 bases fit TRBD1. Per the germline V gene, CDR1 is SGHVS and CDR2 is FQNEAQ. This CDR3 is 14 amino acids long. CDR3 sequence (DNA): TGTTCAGTTCGCGGGACAGGGACAAACACTGAAGCTTTCTTT. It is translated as CSVRGTGTNTEAFF.

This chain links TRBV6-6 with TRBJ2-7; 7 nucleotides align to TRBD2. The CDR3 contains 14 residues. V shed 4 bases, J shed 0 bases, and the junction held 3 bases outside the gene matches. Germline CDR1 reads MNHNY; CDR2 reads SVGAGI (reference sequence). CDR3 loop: CASSWGGSSYEQYF. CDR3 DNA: TGTGCCAGCAGTTGGGGAGGGAGCTCCTACGAGCAGTACTTC.

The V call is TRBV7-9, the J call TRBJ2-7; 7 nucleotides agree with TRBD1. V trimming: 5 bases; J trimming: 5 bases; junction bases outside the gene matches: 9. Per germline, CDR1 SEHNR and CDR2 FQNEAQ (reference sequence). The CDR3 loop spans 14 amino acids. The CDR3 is CASSPRQGADEQYF. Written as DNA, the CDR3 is TGTGCCAGCAGCCCCAGACAGGGCGCGGACGAGCAGTACTTC.

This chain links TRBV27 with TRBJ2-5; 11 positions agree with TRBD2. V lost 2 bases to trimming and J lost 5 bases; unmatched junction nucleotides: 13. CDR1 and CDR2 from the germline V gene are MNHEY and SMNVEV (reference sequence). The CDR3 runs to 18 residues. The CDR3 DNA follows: TGTGCCAGCAGTTTACGTGGGCTAGCGGGGGGCCGGGGGGAGACCCAGTACTTC. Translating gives CASSLRGLAGGRGETQYF.